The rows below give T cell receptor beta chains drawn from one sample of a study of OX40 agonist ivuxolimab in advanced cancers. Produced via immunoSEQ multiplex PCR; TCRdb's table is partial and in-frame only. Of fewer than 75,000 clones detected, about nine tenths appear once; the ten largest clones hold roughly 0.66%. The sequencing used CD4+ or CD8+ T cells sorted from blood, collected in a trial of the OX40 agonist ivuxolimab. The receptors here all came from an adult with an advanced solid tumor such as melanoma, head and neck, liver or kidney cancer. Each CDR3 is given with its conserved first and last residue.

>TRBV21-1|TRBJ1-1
CASSITGQGRGTEAFF
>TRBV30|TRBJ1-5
CAWSTVEGQPQHF
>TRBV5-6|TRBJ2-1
CASTTGMTGLWDNEQFF
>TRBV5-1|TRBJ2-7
CASSLDRLYEQYF
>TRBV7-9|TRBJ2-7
CASSLESKQYF
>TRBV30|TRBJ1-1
CAWSSGGYTEAFF
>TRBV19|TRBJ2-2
CASSITGDTGELFF
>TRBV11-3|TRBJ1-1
CASSLVPDTEAFF
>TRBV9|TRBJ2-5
CASSGQGGIGETQYF
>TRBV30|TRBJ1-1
CAWSHFTGNTEAFF
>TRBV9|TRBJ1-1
CASSVVPGDGTEAFF
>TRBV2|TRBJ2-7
CASNLGGSLHEQYF
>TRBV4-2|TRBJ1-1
CASSQGGDRGEAFF
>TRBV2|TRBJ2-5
CASSQMAGSETQYF
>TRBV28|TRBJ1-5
CASSSHSGRQQPQHF
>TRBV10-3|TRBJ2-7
CAISDGPPSTYEQYF
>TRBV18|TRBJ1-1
CASSTNGNTEAFF
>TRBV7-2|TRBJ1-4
CASSLGGSNEKLFF
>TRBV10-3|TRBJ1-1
CAISETVGTEAFF
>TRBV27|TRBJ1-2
CASSFRANYGYTF
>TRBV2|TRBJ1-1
CASSFFRGNTEAFF
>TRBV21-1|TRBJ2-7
CASRRSRREGAYEQYF
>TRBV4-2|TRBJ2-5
CASSQGLLAGLQETQYF
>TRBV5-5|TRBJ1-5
CASSLWEGSNQPQHF
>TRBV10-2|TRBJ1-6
CASSESVQGLHSPLHF
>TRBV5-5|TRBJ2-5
CASSLAGVGETQYF
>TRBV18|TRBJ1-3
CASSPPNSGNTIYF
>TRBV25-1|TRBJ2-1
CASSEAGERYNEQFF
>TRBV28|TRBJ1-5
CASSVPGLQPQHF
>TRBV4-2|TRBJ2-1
CASSQELTRGLAGSYNEQFF
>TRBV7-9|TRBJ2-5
CASRKESLVETQYF
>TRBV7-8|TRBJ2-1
CASGATGTGVYNEQFF